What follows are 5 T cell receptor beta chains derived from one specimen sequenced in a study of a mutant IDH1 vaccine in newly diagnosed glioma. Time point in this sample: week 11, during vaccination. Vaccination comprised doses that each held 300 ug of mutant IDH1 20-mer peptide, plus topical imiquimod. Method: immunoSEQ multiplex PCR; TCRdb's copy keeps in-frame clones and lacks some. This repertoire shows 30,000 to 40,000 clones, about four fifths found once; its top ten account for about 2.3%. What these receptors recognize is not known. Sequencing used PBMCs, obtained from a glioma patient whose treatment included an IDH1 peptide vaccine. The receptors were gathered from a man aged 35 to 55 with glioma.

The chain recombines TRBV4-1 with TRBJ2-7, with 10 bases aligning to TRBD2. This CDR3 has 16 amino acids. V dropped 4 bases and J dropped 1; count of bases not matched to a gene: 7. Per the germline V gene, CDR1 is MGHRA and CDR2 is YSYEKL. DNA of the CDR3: TGCGCCAGCAGCCTAAGACTAGCGGGCCGATCCTACGAGCAGTACTTC. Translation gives CASSLRLAGRSYEQYF.

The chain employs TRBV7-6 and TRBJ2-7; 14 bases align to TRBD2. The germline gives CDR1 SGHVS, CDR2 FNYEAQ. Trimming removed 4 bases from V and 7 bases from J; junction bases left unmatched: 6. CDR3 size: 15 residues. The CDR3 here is CASSSGLAGVGEQYF. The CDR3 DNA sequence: TGTGCCAGCAGCTCGGGACTAGCGGGAGTGGGGGAGCAGTACTTC.

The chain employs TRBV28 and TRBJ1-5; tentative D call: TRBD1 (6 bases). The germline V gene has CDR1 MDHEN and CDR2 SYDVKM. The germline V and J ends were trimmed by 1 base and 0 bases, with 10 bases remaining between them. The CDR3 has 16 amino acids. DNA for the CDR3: TGTGCCAGCAGTTTATACGGGACACATAGCAATCAGCCCCAGCATTTT. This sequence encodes CASSLYGTHSNQPQHF.

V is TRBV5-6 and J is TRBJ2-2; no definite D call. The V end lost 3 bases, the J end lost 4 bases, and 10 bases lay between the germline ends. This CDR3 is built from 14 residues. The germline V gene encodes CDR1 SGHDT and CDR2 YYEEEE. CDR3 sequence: CASSWGRVTGELFF. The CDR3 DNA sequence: TGTGCCAGCAGCTGGGGTAGGGTCACCGGGGAGCTGTTTTTT.

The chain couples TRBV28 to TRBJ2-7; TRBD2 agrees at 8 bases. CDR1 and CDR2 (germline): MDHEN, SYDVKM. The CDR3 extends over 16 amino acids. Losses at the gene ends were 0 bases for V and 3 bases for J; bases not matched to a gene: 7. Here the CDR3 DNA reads TGTGCCAGCAGTTTATGGGTCCTAGCGGGTGTCTACGAGCAGTACTTC. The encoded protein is CASSLWVLAGVYEQYF.